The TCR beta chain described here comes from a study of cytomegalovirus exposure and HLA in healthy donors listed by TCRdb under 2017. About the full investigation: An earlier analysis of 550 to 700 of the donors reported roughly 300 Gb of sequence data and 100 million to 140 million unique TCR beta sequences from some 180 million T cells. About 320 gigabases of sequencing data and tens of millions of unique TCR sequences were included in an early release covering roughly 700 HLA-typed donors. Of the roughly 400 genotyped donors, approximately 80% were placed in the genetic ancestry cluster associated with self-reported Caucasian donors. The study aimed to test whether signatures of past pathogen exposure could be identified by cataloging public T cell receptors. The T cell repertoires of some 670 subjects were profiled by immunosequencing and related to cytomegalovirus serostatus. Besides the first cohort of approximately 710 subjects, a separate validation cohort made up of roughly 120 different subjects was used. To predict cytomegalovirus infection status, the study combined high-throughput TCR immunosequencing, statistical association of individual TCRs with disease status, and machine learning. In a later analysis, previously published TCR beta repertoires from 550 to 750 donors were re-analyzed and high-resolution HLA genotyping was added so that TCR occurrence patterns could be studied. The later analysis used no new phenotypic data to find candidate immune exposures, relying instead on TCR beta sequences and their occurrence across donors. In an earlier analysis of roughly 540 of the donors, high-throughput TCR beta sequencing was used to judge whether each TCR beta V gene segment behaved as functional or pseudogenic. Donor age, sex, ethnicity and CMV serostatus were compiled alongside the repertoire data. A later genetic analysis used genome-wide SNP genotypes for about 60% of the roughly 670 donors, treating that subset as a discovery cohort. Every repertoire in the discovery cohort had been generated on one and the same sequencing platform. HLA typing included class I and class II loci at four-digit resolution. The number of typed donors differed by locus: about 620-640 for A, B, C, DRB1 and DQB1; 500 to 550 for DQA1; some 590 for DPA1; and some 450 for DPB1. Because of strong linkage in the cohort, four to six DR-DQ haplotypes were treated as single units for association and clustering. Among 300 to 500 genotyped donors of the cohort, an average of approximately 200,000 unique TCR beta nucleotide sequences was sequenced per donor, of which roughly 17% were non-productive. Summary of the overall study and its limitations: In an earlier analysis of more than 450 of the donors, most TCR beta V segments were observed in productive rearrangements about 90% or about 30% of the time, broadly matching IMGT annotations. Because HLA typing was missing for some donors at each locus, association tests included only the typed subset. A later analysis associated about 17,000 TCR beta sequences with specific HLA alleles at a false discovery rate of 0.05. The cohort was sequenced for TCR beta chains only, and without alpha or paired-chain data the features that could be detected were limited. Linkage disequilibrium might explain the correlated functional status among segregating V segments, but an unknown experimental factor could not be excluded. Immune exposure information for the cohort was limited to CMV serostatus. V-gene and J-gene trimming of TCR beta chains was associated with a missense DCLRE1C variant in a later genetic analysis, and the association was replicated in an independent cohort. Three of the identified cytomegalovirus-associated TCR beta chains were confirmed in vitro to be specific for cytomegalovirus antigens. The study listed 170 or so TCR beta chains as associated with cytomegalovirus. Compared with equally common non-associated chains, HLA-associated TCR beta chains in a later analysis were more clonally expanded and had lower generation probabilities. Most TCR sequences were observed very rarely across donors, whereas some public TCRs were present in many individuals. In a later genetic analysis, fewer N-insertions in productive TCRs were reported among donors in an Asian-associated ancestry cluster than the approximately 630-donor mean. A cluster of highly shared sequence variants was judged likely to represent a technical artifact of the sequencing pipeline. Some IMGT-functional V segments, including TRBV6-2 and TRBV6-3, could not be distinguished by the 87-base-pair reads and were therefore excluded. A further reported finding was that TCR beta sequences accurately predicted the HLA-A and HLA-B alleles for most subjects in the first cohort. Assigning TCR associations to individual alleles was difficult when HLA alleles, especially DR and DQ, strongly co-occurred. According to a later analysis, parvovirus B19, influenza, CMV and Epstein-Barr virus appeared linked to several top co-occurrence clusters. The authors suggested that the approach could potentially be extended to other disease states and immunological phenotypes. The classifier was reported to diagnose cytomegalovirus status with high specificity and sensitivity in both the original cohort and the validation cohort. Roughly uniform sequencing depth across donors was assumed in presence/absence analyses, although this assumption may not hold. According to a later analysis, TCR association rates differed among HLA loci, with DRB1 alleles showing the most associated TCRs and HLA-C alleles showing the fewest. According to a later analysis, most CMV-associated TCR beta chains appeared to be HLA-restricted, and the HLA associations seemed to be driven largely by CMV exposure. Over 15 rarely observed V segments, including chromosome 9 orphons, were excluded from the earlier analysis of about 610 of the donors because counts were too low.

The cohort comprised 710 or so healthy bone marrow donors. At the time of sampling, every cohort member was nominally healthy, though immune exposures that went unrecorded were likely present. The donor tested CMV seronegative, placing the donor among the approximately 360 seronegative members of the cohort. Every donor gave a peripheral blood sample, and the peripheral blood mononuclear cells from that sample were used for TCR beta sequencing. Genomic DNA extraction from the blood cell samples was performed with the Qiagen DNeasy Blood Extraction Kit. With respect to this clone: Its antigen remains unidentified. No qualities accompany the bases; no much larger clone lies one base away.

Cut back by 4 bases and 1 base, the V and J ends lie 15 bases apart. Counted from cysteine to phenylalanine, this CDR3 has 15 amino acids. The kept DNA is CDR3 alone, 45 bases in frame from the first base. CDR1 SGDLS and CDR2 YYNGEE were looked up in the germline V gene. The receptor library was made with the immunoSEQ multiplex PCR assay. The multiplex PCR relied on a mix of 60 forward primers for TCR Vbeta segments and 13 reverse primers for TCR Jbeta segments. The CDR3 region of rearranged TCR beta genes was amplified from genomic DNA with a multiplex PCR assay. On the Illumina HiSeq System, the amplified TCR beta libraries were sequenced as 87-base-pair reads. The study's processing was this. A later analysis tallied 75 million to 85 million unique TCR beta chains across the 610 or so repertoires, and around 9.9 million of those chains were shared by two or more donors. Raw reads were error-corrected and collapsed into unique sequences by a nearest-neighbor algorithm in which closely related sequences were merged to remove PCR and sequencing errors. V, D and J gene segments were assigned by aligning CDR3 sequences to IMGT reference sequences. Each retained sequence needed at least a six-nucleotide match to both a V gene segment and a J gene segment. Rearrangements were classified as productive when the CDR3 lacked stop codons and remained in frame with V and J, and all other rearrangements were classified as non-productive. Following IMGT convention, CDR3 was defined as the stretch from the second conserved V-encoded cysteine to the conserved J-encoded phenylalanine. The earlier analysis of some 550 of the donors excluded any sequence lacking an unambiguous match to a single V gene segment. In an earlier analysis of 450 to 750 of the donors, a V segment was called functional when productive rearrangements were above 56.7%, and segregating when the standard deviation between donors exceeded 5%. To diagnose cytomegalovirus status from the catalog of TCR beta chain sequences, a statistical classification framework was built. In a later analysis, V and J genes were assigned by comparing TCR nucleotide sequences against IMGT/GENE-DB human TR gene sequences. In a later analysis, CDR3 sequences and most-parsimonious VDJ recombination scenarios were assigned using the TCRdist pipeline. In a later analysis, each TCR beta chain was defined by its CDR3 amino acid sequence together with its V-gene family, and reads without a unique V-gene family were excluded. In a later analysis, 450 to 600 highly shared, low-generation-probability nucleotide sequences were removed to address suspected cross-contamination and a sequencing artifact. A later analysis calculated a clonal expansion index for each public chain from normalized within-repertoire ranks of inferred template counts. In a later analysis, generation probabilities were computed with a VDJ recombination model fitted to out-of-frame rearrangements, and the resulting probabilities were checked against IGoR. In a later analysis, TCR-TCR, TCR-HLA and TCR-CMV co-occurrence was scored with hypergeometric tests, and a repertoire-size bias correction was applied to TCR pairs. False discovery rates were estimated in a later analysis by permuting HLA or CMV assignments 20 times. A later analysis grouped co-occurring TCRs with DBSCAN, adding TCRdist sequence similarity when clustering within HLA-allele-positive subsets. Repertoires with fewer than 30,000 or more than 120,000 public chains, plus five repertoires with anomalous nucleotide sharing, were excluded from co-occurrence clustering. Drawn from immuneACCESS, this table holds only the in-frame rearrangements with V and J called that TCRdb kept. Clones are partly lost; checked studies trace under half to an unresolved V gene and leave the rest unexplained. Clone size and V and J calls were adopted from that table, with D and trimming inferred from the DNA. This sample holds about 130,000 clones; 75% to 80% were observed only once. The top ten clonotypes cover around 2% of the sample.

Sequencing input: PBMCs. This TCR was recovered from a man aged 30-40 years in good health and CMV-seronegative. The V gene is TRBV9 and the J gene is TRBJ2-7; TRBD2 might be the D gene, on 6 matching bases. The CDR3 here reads CASSPSGGRSYEQYF. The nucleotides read TGTGCCAGCAGCCCCTCCGGGGGAAGATCCTACGAGCAGTACTTC.